This entry lists 20 T cell receptor beta chains sequenced from one sample in a study of glioma-infiltrating T cells after dendritic cell vaccination. The data were produced by immunoSEQ multiplex PCR, yet TCRdb's version contains in-frame clones alone and is incomplete. The table has fewer than 60,000 clones, about 88% seen once. Regarding time point: after dendritic cell vaccination, including at tumor progression/relapse. Sequencing was performed on blood, taken after dendritic cell vaccination. These receptors originate from a human donor with glioblastoma.

CDR3 loop: CASGQGSSGNTIYF. Written as DNA, the CDR3 is TGTGCCAGCGGACAGGGTTCTTCTGGAAACACCATATATTTT. V gene TRBV9 combines with J gene TRBJ1-3; 8 nucleotides align to TRBD1. The CDR3 has 14 residues. The germline CDR1 and CDR2 sequences are SGDLS and YYNGEE. The V gene end was trimmed by 7 bases and the J gene end by 1 base; junction bases not matched to a gene: 4.

The gene calls are TRBV7-2 and TRBJ2-2; D is ambiguous. The CDR3 extends over 13 amino acids. The V end was cut by 0 bases, the J end by 5 bases, with 4 bases between. Germline CDR1 reads SGHTA; CDR2 reads FQGNSA. The CDR3 region has the DNA TGTGCCAGCAGCTTAGCGACAACCGGGGAGCTGTTTTTT. This codes for CASSLATTGELFF.

Here the CDR3 reads CASSWMGLGTEAFF. The CDR3 coding sequence is TGTGCCAGCAGTTGGATGGGCCTCGGCACTGAAGCTTTCTTT. This sequence joins TRBV28 and TRBJ1-1, with no clear D. This CDR3 comprises 14 residues. Germline V CDR1 and CDR2: MDHEN, SYDVKM. V shed 4 bases and J shed 4 bases, with 13 bases lying between them. Drawing the rest from reference TRBV28 and TRBJ1-1, the complete variable domain is DVKVTQSSRYLVKRTGEKVFLECVQDMDHENMFWYRQDPGLGLRLIYFSYDVKMKEKGDIPEGYSVSREKKERFSLILESASTNQTSMYLCASSWMGLGTEAFFGQGTRLTVV.

This chain connects TRBV4-3 to TRBJ2-7, with 8 bases that match TRBD2. CDR1 is LGHNA and CDR2 is YSLEER in the germline V gene. J gave up 1 base and V 4 bases, and 6 bases lay outside the gene matches. The CDR3 is made up of 15 amino acids. CDR3 sequence: CASSRVAGPSYEQYF. The CDR3 DNA is TGCGCCAGCAGCCGAGTAGCGGGGCCTTCCTACGAGCAGTACTTC.

J is TRBJ2-5 and V is TRBV27, with 8 bases identical to TRBD2. Near its end, the DNA agrees better with TRBJ2-7, so the J call may be wrong. The CDR3 runs 14 residues. Germline assignment: CDR1 MNHEY and CDR2 SMNVEV (reference sequence). The CDR3 region has the DNA TGTGCCAGCAGTTTAGGGGCGGGGGGCTACGAGCAGTACTTC. Translation gives CASSLGAGGYEQYF.

The sample holds one count of this clone. The chain combines TRBV6-1 with TRBJ1-5; D is uncertain. The CDR3 runs 13 residues. With 7 bases removed from V and 4 bases from J, the gap between germline ends came to 11 bases. The germline V gene has CDR1 MNHNS and CDR2 SASEGT. The CDR3 DNA reads TGTGCCAGCAAGTACAGTGTAAATCAGCCCCAGCATTTT. It yields the protein CASKYSVNQPQHF.

The J gene is TRBJ1-1, the V gene TRBV10-3; D is ambiguous. The V and J ends lost 1 base and 1 base respectively, with 7 bases between them. This CDR3 region has 14 residues. CDR1 and CDR2 from the germline V gene are ENHRY and SYGVKD. The CDR3 here is CAISELAENTEAFF. The CDR3 DNA reads as TGTGCCATCAGTGAGTTAGCCGAGAACACTGAAGCTTTCTTT.

The chain recombines TRBV5-1 with TRBJ1-1; weak D call: TRBD1 (6 bases). This CDR3 has 16 amino acids. Germline CDR1 is SGHRS and CDR2 is YFSETQ. Deletions cut 0 bases from V and 2 bases from J, with 14 bases between. The DNA for the CDR3 is TGCGCCAGCAGCTTGGCAGGACAGCAATTAAACACTGAAGCTTTCTTT. It specifies CASSLAGQQLNTEAFF.

J is TRBJ2-1 and V is TRBV6-5; D is ambiguous. The CDR3 covers 14 residues. The ends were cut back, 4 bases at V and 4 bases at J, with 11 bases in the middle. Germline V gene sequence: CDR1 MNHEY, CDR2 SVGAGI. CDR3 coding DNA: TGTGCCAGCAGTTCGTACTTAGCATACAATGAGCAGTTCTTC. Residues: CASSSYLAYNEQFF.

This CDR3 is CASSLKGSARAFGNTDTQYF. Here the CDR3 DNA reads TGTGCCAGCAGTTTAAAGGGAAGCGCGAGGGCCTTCGGGAACACAGATACGCAGTATTTT. This chain uses TRBV28 with TRBJ2-3; maybe TRBD2 (5 bases). V shed 2 bases and J shed 2 bases, with 26 bases lying between them. Germline CDR1 and CDR2: MDHEN and SYDVKM. This CDR3 contains 20 residues.

CDR3 sequence: CASSGDRNTGELFF. In DNA form, the CDR3 reads TGTGCCAGCAGCGGGGACAGGAACACCGGGGAGCTGTTTTTT. The genes are TRBV6-1 and TRBJ2-2; 7 nucleotides match TRBD1. J lost 1 base, V lost 6 bases, and 2 bases had no gene match. Germline V gives CDR1 MNHNS, CDR2 SASEGT. This CDR3 has 14 amino acids.

This clone was found once. The chain has TRBV27 and TRBJ2-5; D not resolved. The V end lost 5 bases, the J end lost 1 base, and 23 bases lay between the germline ends. This CDR3 has 18 amino acids. Germline assignment: CDR1 MNHEY and CDR2 SMNVEV (reference sequence). CDR3 protein: CASSQHPPWVQSQETQYF. The CDR3 DNA reads as TGTGCCAGCAGTCAACATCCCCCCTGGGTACAGAGCCAAGAGACCCAGTACTTC.

The genes are TRBV5-8 and TRBJ2-1; D not certain. Germline lookup yields CDR1 SGHTS and CDR2 YDEGEE. The CDR3 loop spans 15 amino acids. The V gene lost 0 bases and the J gene lost 0 bases, with 7 bases spanning the gap. CDR3 coding DNA: TGTGCCAGCAGCTTGGACCCCAGCTCCTACAATGAGCAGTTCTTC. Translating gives CASSLDPSSYNEQFF.

The genes are TRBV5-4 and TRBJ2-3; D is unclear. Trimming pared 2 bases from V and 3 bases from J, leaving 16 bases between. Germline V lookup: CDR1 SGHNT, CDR2 YYREEE (reference sequence). CDR3 length: 16 residues. The CDR3 bases are TGTGCCAGCAGCTTCGGCAGGCTCGGATCTACAGATACGCAGTATTTT. Translating it yields CASSFGRLGSTDTQYF.

The chain is built from TRBV7-8 and TRBJ2-2, with 8 bases fitting TRBD1. Trimming cost V 5 bases and J 7 bases; bases outside gene matches: 12. The CDR3 extends over 16 amino acids. Germline CDR1 and CDR2: SGHVS and FQNEAQ. Here the CDR3 DNA reads TGTGCCAGCAGCCGCGAGTACGTGGGACAGGTCGGGGAGCTGTTTTTT. It specifies CASSREYVGQVGELFF. Together with reference TRBV7-8 and TRBJ2-2, the CDR3 gives the full variable domain: GAGVSQSPRYKVAKRGQDVALRCDPISGHVSLFWYQQALGQGPEFLTYFQNEAQLDKSGLPSDRFFAERPEGSVSTLKIQRTQQEDSAVYLCASSREYVGQVGELFFGEGSRLTVL.

This clone was recorded only once. This chain connects TRBV7-2 to TRBJ2-3; the D is unclear. Per the germline V gene, CDR1 is SGHTA and CDR2 is FQGNSA. The CDR3 totals 13 residues. Trimming stripped 5 bases from V and 6 bases from J, with 12 bases between. CDR3 in amino acids: CASSPGRWDTQYF. CDR3 nucleotides: TGTGCCAGCAGCCCCGGTAGATGGGATACGCAGTATTTT.

CDR3 residues: CSAGQGNRYGYTF. The CDR3 DNA follows: TGCAGCGCCGGACAGGGAAATCGGTATGGCTACACCTTC. The chain has TRBV29-1 and TRBJ1-2, with 8 bases lining up with TRBD1. The CDR3 runs to 13 residues. Germline trimming cut 7 bases from V and 5 bases from J; bases unmatched to any gene: 9. Germline CDR1 SQVTM, CDR2 ANQGSEA.

This clone appeared a single time. The chain links TRBV15 to TRBJ1-1; D unclear. This CDR3 is built from 17 residues. Germline CDR1 is LNHNV and CDR2 is YYDKDF (reference sequence). Trimming removed 5 bases from V and 1 base from J, with 20 bases in between. The chain's CDR3 is CATSGETGLVSNTEAFF. CDR3 bases: TGTGCCACCAGCGGCGAGACCGGACTCGTATCGAACACTGAAGCTTTCTTT.

The chain employs TRBV30 and TRBJ2-2; 9 bases agree with TRBD1. The CDR3 loop spans 15 amino acids. V lost 4 bases to trimming and J lost 0 bases; unmatched junction nucleotides: 3. The germline V gene encodes CDR1 GTSNPN and CDR2 SVGIG (reference sequence). In nucleotides, the CDR3 is TGTGCCTGGACCAGGGACAGGGCGAACACCGGGGAGCTGTTTTTT. Translating gives CAWTRDRANTGELFF.

This chain joins TRBV6-5 and TRBJ1-1, with 8 bases that match TRBD1. This CDR3 is 15 amino acids long. Germline CDR1 and CDR2: MNHEY and SVGAGI. With 0 bases clipped from V and 5 bases from J, the junction kept 5 bases outside the gene matches. CDR3 region: CASSYSDRGGTEAFF. DNA of the CDR3: TGTGCCAGCAGTTACTCAGACAGGGGAGGAACTGAAGCTTTCTTT.